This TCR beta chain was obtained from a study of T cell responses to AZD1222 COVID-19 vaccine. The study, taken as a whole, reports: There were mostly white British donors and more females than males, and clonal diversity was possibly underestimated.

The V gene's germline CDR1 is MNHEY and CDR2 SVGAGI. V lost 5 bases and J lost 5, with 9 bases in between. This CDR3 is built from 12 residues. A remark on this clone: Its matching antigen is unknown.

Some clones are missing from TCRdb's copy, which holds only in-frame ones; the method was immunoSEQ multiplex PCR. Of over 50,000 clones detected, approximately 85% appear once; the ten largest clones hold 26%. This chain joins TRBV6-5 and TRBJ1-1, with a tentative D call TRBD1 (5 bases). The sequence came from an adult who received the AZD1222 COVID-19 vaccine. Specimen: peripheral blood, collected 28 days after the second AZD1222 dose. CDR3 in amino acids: CASSRKGTEAFF. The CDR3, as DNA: TGTGCCAGCAGTCGGAAGGGGACTGAAGCTTTCTTT.